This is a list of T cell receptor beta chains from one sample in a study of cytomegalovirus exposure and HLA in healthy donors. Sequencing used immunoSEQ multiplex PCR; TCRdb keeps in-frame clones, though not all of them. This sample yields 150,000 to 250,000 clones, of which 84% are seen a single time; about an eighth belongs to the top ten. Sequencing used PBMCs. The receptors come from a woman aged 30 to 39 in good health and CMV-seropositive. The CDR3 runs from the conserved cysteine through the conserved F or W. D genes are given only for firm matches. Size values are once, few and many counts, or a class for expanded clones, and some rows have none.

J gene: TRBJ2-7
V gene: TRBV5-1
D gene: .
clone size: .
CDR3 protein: CASSLAMGGASYEQYF
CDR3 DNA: TGCGCCAGCAGCTTGGCCATGGGCGGGGCGTCCTACGAGCAGTACTTC

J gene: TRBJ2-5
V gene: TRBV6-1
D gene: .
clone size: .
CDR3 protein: CASSGGREETQYF
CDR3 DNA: TGTGCCAGCAGTGGGGGCAGGGAAGAGACCCAGTACTTC

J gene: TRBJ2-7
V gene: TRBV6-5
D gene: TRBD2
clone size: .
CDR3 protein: CASRPGLAEIYEQYF
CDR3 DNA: TGTGCCAGCAGACCCGGACTAGCGGAGATCTACGAGCAGTACTTC

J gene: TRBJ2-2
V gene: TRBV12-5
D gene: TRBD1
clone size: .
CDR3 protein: CASGLVRGQGDTGELFF
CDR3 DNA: TGTGCTAGTGGTTTGGTACGAGGGCAGGGGGACACCGGGGAGCTGTTTTTT

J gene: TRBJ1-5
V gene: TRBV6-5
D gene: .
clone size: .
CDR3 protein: CASSYSSAFNQPQHF
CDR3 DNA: TGTGCCAGCAGTTACTCCAGTGCTTTCAATCAGCCCCAGCATTTT

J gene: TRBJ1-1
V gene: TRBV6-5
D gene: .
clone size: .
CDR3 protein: CASSEASTEAFF
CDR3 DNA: TGTGCCAGCAGTGAAGCGTCCACTGAAGCTTTCTTT

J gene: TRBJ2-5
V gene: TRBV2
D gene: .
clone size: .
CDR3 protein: CASSLHLAQETQYF
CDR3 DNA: TGTGCCAGCAGCCTCCATTTGGCCCAAGAGACCCAGTACTTC

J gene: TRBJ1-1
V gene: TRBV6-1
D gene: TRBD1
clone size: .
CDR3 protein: CASRATGGAEAFF
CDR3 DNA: TGTGCCAGCAGGGCCACAGGGGGCGCAGAAGCTTTCTTT

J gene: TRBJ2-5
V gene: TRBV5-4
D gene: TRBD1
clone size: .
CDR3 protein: CASSGGTGGVETQYF
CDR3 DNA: TGTGCCAGCAGCGGCGGGACAGGGGGTGTAGAGACCCAGTACTTC

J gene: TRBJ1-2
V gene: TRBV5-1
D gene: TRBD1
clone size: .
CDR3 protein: CASSSTLTGNGYTF
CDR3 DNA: TGCGCCAGCAGCTCTACCCTGACAGGGAATGGCTACACCTTC

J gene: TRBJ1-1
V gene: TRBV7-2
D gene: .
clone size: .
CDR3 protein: CASSLNTGTITEAFF
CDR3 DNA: TGTGCCAGCAGCTTAAACACAGGGACGATCACTGAAGCTTTCTTT

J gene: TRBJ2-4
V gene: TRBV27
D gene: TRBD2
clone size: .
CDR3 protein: CASSWRLAGDKNIQYF
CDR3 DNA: TGTGCCAGCAGCTGGAGACTAGCGGGCGATAAAAACATTCAGTACTTC

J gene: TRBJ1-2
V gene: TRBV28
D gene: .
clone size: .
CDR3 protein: CASSLFPVNYGYTF
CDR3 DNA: TGTGCCAGCAGTTTATTCCCAGTTAACTATGGCTACACCTTC

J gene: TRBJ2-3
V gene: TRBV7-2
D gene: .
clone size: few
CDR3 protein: CASSSLWGTSQYF
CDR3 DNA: TGTGCCAGCAGCTCCTTATGGGGGACATCGCAGTATTTT

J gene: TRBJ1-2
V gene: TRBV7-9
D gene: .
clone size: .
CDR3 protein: CASQSGGFYGYTF
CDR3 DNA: TGTGCCAGTCAGTCGGGGGGATTCTATGGCTACACCTTC

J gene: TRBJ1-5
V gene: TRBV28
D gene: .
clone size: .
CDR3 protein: CASSPQGRQPQHF
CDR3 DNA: TGTGCCAGCAGTCCGCAGGGGCGGCAGCCCCAGCATTTT

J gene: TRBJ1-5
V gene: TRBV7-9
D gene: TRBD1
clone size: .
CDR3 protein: CASSFSGQGDQPQHF
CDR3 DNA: TGTGCCAGCAGCTTCTCTGGACAGGGGGACCAGCCCCAGCATTTT

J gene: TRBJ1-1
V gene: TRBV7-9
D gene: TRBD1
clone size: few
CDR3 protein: CASSLSQGGTEAFF
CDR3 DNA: TGTGCCAGCAGCTTATCGCAGGGGGGCACTGAAGCTTTCTTT

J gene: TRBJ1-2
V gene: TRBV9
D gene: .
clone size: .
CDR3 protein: CASTSRAGLNYGYTF
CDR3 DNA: TGTGCCAGCACAAGCCGGGCAGGGCTTAACTATGGCTACACCTTC

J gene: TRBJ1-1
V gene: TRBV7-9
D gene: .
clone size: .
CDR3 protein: CASSLAGISPGTEAFF
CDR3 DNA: TGTGCCAGCAGCTTGGCCGGAATTTCCCCGGGCACTGAAGCTTTCTTT

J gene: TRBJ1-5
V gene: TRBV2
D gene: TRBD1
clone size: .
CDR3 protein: CASSGTQGGPQPQHF
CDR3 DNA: TGTGCCAGCAGTGGCACTCAGGGGGGTCCTCAGCCCCAGCATTTT

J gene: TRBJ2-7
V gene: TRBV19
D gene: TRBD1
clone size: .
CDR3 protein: CATSSDRGLYEQYF
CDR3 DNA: TGTGCCACCTCCTCGGACAGGGGGCTCTACGAGCAGTACTTC

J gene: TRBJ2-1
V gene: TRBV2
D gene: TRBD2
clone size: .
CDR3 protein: CASSEMWTSGSDEQFF
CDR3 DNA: TGTGCCAGCAGTGAGATGTGGACTAGCGGGAGCGATGAGCAGTTCTTC

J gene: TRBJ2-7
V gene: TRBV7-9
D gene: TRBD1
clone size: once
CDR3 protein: CASSLAITGTGGEQYF
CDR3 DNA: TGTGCCAGCAGCTTAGCGATTACGGGGACAGGGGGCGAGCAGTACTTC

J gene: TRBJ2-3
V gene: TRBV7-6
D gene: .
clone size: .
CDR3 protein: CASSEVTFGPDTQYF
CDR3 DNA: TGTGCCAGCAGCGAGGTGACTTTTGGTCCAGATACGCAGTATTTT

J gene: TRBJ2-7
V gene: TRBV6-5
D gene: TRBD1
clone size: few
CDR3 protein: CASRPGGSHEQYF
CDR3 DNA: TGTGCCAGCAGACCAGGGGGATCGCACGAGCAGTACTTC

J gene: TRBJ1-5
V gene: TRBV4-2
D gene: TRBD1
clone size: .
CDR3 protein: CASSQDETGGENQHF
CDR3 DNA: TGTGCCAGCAGCCAAGACGAGACAGGGGGTGAAAACCAGCATTTT

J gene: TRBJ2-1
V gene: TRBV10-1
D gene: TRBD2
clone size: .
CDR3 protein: CASSPAGVGYNEQFF
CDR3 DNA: TGCGCCAGCAGCCCAGCGGGAGTTGGGTACAATGAGCAGTTCTTC

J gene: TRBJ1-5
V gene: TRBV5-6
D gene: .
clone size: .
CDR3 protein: CASTLGTRDQPQHF
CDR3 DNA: TGTGCCAGCACCCTTGGTACCCGAGATCAGCCCCAGCATTTT

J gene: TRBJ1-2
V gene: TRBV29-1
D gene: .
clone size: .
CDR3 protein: CSVSQVGYTF
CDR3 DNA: TGCAGCGTTAGTCAGGTTGGCTACACCTTC

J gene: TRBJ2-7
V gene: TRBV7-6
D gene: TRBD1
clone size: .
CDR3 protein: CASRPWTGESSYEQYF
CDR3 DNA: TGTGCCAGCAGGCCCTGGACAGGGGAGAGCTCCTACGAGCAGTACTTC

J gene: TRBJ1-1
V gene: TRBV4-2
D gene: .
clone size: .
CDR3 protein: CASSQSLNTEAFF
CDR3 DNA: TGTGCCAGCAGCCAATCCCTTAACACTGAAGCTTTCTTT

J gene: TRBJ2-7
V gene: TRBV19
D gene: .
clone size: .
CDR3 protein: CASTGTPPHEQYF
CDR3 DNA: TGTGCCAGTACCGGGACTCCTCCCCACGAGCAGTACTTC